A selection of T cell receptor beta chains follows, all from one sample in a study of cytomegalovirus exposure and HLA in healthy donors. Measured with immunoSEQ multiplex PCR; TCRdb has only the in-frame clones, and not every one. Here the sample spans over 200,000 clones, around nine tenths being singletons. The sequencing input was PBMCs. These receptors were collected from a woman aged 18 to 35 in good health and CMV-seronegative. The CDR3 runs from the conserved cysteine through the conserved F or W. A D gene is named only where the DNA matches it firmly. Clone size is given for some rows only: seen once, a few or many times, or a class if the clone is expanded.

j_gene | d_gene | abundance | v_gene | CDR3aa | CDR3nt
TRBJ2-7 | - | few | TRBV19 | CASSIEEGAQKEQYF | TGTGCCAGTAGTATAGAGGAAGGGGCGCAGAAAGAGCAGTACTTC
TRBJ1-2 | TRBD1 | - | TRBV9 | CASSLNRDRGRSGYTF | TGTGCCAGCAGCTTGAACCGGGACAGGGGGCGGAGTGGCTACACCTTC
TRBJ1-4 | - | - | TRBV5-1 | CASSVVPVGRLNEKLFF | TGCGCCAGCAGCGTCGTTCCCGTGGGGAGGCTTAATGAAAAACTGTTTTTT
TRBJ2-7 | TRBD1 | - | TRBV4-1 | CASSQDPARGYEQYF | TGCGCCAGCAGCCAAGATCCGGCCAGGGGGTACGAGCAGTACTTC
TRBJ1-5 | - | - | TRBV9 | CASSPGDSGLGPQHF | TGTGCCAGCAGCCCCGGGGACTCTGGATTAGGGCCCCAGCATTTT
TRBJ2-5 | TRBD2 | - | TRBV28 | CASSLGRGARQETQYF | TGTGCCAGCAGTTTAGGGCGGGGGGCGCGTCAAGAGACCCAGTACTTC
TRBJ1-2 | - | - | TRBV2 | CASSEGGPYGYTF | TGTGCCAGCAGTGAGGGAGGGCCCTATGGCTACACCTTC
TRBJ2-5 | - | - | TRBV6-1 | CASSESGAEETQYF | TGTGCCAGCAGTGAATCAGGGGCTGAAGAGACCCAGTACTTC
TRBJ1-2 | - | - | TRBV29-1 | CSVESSGSYGYTF | TGCAGCGTTGAATCCTCAGGATCCTATGGCTACACCTTC
TRBJ1-5 | - | - | TRBV27 | CASSFRGGSNQPQHF | TGTGCCAGCAGTTTCAGGGGCGGGAGCAATCAGCCCCAGCATTTT